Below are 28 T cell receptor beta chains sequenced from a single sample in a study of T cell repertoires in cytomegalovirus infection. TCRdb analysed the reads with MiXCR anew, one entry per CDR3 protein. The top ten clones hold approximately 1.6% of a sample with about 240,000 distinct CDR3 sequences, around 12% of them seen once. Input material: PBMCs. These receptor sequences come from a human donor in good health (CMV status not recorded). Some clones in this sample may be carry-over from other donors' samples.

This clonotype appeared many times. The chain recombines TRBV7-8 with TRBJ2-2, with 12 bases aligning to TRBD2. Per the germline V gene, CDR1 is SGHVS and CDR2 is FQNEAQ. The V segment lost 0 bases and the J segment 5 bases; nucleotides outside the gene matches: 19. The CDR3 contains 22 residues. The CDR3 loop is CASSLAYTSGTSGLVWTGELFF. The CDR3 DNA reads TGTGCCAGCAGCTTAGCCTATACTTCCGGGACTAGCGGGCTCGTGTGGACCGGGGAGCTGTTTTTT.

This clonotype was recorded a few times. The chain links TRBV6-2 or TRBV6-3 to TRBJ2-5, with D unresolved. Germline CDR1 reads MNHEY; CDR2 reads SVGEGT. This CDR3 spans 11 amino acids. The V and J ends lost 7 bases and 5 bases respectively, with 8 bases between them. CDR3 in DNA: TGTGCCAGCAAGGGCACCGAGACCCAGTACTTC. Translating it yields CASKGTETQYF.

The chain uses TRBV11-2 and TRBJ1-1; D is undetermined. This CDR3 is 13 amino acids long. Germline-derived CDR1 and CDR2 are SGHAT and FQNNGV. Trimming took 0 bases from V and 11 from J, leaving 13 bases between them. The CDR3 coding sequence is TGTGCCAGCAGCTTAGACCTATCTGGGGAGGCTTTCTTT. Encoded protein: CASSLDLSGEAFF.

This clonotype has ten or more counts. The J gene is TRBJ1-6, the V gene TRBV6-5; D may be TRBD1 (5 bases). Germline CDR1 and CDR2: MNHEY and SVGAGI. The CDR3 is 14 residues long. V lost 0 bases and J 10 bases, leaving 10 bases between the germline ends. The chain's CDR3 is CASSYSAGLSPLHF. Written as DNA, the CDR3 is TGTGCCAGCAGTTACTCGGCAGGGCTATCACCCCTCCACTTT.

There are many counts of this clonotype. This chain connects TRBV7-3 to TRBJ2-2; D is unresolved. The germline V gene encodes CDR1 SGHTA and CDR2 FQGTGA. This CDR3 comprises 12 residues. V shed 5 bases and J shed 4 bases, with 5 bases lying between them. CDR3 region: CASSPLTGELFF. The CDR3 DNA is TGTGCCAGCAGCCCCCTCACCGGGGAGCTGTTTTTT.

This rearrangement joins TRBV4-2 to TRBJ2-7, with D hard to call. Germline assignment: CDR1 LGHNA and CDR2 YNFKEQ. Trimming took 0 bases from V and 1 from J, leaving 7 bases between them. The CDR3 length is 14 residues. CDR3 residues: CASSQDRTSYEQYF. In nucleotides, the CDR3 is TGTGCCAGCAGCCAAGACCGGACGTCCTACGAGCAGTACTTC.

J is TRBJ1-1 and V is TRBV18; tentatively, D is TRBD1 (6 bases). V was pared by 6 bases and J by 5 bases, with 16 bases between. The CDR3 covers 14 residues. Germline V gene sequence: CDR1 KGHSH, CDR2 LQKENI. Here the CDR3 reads CASSLTEGVTEAFF. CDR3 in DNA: TGTGCCAGCTCGCTGACGGAGGGGGTTACTGAAGCTTTCTTT.

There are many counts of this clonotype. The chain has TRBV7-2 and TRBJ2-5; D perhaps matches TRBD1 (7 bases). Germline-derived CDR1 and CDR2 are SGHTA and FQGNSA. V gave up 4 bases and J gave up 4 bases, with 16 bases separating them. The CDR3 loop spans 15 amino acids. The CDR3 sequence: CASSSSRGTGETQYF. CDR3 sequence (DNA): TGTGCCAGCAGCTCGAGCAGGGGGACTGGAGAGACCCAGTACTTC.

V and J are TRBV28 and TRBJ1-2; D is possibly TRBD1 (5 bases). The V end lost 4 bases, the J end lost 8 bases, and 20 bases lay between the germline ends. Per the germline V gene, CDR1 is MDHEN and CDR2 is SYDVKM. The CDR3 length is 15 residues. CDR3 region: CASSSAGTVFLGYTF. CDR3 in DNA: TGTGCCAGCAGTTCCGCCGGGACGGTTTTCCTCGGCTACACCTTC.

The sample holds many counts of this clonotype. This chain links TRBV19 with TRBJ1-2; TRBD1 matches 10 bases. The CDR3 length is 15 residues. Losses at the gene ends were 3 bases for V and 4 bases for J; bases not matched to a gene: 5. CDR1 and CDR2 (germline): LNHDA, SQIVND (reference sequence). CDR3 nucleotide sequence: TGTGCCAGTAGTATTGTGGGACAGGGGATCTATGGCTACACCTTC. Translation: CASSIVGQGIYGYTF.

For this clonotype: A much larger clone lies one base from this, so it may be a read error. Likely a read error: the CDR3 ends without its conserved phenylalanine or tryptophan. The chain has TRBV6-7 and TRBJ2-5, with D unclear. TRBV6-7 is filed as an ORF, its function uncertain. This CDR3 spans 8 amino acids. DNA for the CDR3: TGTGACGAAGAGACCCAGTACCTC. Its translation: CDEETQYL.

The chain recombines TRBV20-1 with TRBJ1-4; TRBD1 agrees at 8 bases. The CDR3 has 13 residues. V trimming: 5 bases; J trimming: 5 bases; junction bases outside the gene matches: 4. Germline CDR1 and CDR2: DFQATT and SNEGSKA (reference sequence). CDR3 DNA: TGCAGTGCTTGGACAGGGCCGAATGAAAAACTGTTTTTT. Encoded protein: CSAWTGPNEKLFF.

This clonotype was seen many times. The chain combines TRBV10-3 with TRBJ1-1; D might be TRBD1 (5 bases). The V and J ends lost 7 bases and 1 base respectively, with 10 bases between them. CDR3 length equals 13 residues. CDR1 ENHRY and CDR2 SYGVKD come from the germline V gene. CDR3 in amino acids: CAIMEGRNTEAFF. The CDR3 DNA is TGTGCCATCATGGAGGGGAGGAACACTGAAGCTTTCTTT.

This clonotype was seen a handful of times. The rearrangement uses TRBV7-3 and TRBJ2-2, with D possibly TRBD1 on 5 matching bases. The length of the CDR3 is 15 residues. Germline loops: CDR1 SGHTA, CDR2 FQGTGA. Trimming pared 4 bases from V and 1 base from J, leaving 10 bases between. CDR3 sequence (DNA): TGTGCCAGCAGCTACAACCAGGGGAACACCGGGGAGCTGTTTTTT. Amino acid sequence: CASSYNQGNTGELFF.

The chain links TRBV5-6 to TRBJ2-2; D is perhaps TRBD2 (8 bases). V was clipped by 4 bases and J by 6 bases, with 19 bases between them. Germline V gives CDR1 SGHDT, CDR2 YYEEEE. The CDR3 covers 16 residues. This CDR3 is CASSVAGTAGAGELFF. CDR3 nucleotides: TGTGCCAGCAGCGTAGCCGGGACAGCGGGGGCCGGGGAGCTGTTTTTT.

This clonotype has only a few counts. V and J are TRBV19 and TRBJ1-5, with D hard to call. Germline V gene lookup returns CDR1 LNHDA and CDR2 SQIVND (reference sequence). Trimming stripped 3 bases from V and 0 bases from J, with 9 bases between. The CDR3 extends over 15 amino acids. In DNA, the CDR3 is TGTGCCAGTAGTATGGCGGGCTATAGCAATCAGCCCCAGCATTTT. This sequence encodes CASSMAGYSNQPQHF.

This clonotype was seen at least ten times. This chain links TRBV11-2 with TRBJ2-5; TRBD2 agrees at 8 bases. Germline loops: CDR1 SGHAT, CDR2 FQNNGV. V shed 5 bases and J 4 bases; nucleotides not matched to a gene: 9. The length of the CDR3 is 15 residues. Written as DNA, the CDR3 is TGTGCCAGCAGCATAGGAACGGGAGGGCGAGAGACCCAGTACTTC. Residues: CASSIGTGGRETQYF.

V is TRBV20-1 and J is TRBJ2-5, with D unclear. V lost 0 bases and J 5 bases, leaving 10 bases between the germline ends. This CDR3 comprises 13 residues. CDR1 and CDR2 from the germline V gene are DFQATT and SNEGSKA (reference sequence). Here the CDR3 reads CSARDSGVETQYF. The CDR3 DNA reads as TGCAGTGCTAGAGATTCTGGCGTTGAGACCCAGTACTTC.

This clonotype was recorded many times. The CDR3 loop reads CASSPDRGAGNTIYF. The CDR3 DNA follows: TGTGCCAGCAGCCCGGACAGGGGAGCTGGAAACACCATATATTTT. The rearrangement uses TRBV7-2 and TRBJ1-3; 9 nucleotides line up with TRBD1. Losses at the gene ends were 5 bases for V and 2 bases for J; bases not matched to a gene: 4. From germline, CDR1 is SGHTA and CDR2 FQGNSA. CDR3 size: 15 residues.

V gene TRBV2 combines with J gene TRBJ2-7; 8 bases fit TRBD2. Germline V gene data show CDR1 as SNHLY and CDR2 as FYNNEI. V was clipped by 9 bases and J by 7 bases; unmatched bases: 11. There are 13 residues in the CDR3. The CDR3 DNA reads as TGTGCCAGATCAAGCGGGAGTCCTACAGAGCAGTACTTC. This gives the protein CARSSGSPTEQYF.

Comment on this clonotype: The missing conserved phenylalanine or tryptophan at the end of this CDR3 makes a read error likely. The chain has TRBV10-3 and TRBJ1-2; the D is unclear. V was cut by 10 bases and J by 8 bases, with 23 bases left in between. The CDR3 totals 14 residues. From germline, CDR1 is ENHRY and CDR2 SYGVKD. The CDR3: CASKGGQQMMGYTG. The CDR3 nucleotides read TGTGCCAGCAAGGGCGGGCAACAGATGATGGGCTACACCGGC.

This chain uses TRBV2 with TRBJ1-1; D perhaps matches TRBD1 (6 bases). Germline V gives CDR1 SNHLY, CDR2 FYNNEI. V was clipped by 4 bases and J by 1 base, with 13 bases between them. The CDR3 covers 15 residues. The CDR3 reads CASSVENRENTEAFF. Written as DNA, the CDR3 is TGTGCCAGCAGTGTAGAGAACAGGGAGAACACTGAAGCTTTCTTT.

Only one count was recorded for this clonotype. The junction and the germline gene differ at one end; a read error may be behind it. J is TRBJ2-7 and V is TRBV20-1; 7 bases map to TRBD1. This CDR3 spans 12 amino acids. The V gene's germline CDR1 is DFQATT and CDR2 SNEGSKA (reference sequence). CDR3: CSTRAGGDEQYF. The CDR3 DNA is TGCAGTACTAGGGCAGGGGGTGACGAGCAGTACTTC.

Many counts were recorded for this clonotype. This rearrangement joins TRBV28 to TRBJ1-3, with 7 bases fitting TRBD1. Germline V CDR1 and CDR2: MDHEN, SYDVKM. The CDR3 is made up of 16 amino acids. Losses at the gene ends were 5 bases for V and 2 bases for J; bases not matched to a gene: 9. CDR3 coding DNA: TGTGCCAGCAGTATCGCTGACAGGGTGCCTGGAAACACCATATATTTT. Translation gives CASSIADRVPGNTIYF.

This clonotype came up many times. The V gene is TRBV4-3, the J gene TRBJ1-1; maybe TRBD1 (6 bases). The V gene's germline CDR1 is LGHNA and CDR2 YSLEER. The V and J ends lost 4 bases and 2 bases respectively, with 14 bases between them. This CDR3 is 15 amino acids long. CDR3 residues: CASSPSGQFNTEAFF. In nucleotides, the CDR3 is TGCGCCAGCAGCCCCTCCGGACAGTTCAACACTGAAGCTTTCTTT.

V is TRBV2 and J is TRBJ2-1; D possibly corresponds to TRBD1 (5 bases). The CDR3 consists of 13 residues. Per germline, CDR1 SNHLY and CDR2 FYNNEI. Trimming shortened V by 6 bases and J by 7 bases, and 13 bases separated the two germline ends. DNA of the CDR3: TGTGCCAGCAGCCCCCGACAGAGTAATGAGCAGTTCTTC. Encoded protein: CASSPRQSNEQFF.

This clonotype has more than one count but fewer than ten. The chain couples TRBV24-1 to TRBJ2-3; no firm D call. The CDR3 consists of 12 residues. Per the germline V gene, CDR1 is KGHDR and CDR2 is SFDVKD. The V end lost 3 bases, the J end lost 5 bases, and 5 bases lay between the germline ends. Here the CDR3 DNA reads TGTGCCACCAGTGATACCCTAGATACGCAGTATTTT. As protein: CATSDTLDTQYF.

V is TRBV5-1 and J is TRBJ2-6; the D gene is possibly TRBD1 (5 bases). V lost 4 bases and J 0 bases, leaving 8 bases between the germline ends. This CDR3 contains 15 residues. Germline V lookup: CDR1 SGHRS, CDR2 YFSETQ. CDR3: CASSAGNSGANVLTF. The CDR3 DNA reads TGCGCCAGCAGCGCAGGGAACTCTGGGGCCAACGTCCTGACTTTC.